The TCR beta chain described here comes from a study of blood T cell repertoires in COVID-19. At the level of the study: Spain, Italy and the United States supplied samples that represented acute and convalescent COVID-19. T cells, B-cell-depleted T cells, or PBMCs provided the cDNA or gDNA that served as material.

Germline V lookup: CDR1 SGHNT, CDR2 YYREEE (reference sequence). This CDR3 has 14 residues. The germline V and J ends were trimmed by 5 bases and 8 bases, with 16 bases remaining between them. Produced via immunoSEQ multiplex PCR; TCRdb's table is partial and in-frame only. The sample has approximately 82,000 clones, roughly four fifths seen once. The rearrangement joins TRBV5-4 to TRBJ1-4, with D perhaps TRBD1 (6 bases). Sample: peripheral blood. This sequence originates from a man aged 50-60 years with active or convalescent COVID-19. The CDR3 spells CASRGSGVEEKLFF. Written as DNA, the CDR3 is TGTGCCAGCAGGGGTTCAGGGGTGGAAGAAAAACTGTTTTTT.